Given below is one T cell receptor (beta chain) in context. This specimen belongs to a study of blood T cell repertoires in COVID-19. V lost 3 bases, J lost 8 bases, and 9 bases lay in between. The V gene's germline CDR1 is MNHEY and CDR2 SMNVEV (reference sequence). The CDR3 is 12 amino acids. Assay used: immunoSEQ multiplex PCR; TCRdb lists only in-frame clones, some missing. In the table there are hundreds of thousands of clones, roughly 86% of which are singletons. The clonotype originates from a woman under 40 who had recovered from COVID-19. Sequenced input: PBMCs or T cells enriched from blood (not recorded which). This sequence joins TRBV27 and TRBJ2-3; D not resolved. For the CDR3, the DNA is TGTGCCAGCAGTTTTCGAGCCGGTACGCAGTATTTT. This gives the protein CASSFRAGTQYF.